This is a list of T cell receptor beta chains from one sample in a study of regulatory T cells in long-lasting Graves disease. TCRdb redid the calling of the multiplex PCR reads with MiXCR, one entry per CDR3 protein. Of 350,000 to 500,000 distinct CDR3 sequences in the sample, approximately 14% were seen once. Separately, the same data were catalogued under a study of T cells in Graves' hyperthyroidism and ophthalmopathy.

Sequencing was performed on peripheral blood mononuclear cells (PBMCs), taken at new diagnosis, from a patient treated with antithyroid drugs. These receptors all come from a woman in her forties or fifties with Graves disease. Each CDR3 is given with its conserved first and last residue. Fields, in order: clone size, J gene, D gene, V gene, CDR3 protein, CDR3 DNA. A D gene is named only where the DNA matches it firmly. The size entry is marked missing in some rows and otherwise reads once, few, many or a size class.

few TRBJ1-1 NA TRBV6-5 CASSYSMARLNTEAFF TGTGCCAGCAGTTACTCGATGGCCAGGCTGAACACTGAAGCTTTCTTT
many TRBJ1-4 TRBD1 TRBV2 CASRQGLDEKLFF TGTGCCAGCAGACAGGGGTTGGATGAAAAACTGTTTTTT
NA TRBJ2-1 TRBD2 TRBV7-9 CASSPVLGLAGARVGGGYKNEQFF TGTGCCAGCAGCCCCGTGCTCGGACTAGCGGGAGCCCGAGTGGGCGGGGGGTATAAGAATGAGCAGTTCTTC
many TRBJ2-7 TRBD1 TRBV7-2 CASSLAGGYDEQYF TGTGCCAGCAGCTTAGCAGGGGGCTATGACGAGCAGTACTTC
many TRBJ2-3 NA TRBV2 CASIEGLNTDTQYF TGTGCCAGCATCGAGGGCCTAAACACAGATACGCAGTATTTT
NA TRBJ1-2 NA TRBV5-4 CASSLAGGSNPNYGYTF TGTGCCAGCAGCTTGGCGGGAGGGAGCAATCCTAACTATGGCTACACCTTC
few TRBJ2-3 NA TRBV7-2 CASSPDGGGTDTQYF TGTGCCAGCAGCCCCGACGGGGGTGGTACAGATACGCAGTATTTT
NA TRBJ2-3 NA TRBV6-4 CASLLPAWTDTQYF TGTGCCAGCCTTCTACCGGCTTGGACAGATACGCAGTATTTT
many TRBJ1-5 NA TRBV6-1 CASSVIGGRMVSNQPQHF TGTGCCAGCAGTGTAATCGGGGGACGAATGGTTAGCAATCAGCCCCAGCATTTT
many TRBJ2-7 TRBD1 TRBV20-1 CSARKPGQGSYEQYF TGCAGTGCTAGAAAGCCGGGACAGGGATCCTACGAGCAGTACTTC
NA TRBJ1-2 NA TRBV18 CASSPPSVLGAYGYTF TGTGCCAGCTCACCGCCGTCCGTATTAGGGGCCTATGGCTACACCTTC
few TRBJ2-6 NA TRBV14 CASSQQGLSPGANVLTF TGTGCCAGCAGCCAGCAGGGTTTAAGCCCTGGGGCCAACGTCCTGACTTTC
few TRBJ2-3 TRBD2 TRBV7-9 CASSLTSRPSGSLTDTQYF TGTGCCAGCAGCTTAACCTCCCGGCCTAGCGGGAGCCTCACAGATACGCAGTATTTT
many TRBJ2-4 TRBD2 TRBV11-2 CASSPTRAGTSGYGAKNIQYF TGTGCCAGCAGCCCCACCCGCGCCGGGACTAGCGGCTACGGGGCCAAAAACATTCAGTACTTC
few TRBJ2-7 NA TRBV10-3 CAISRATYEQYF TGTGCCATCAGTAGGGCAACCTACGAGCAGTACTTC
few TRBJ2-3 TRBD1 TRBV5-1 CASSFVQGNYDTQYF TGCGCCAGCAGCTTTGTACAGGGGAATTATGATACGCAGTATTTT
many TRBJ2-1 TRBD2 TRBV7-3 CASSFGTSNEQFF TGTGCCAGCAGCTTCGGGACTAGCAATGAGCAGTTCTTC
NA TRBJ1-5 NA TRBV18 CASSPNRADQPQHF TGTGCCAGCTCACCAAACAGGGCGGATCAGCCCCAGCATTTT
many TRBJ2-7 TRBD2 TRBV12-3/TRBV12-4 CASSLIARGLAGPSYEQYF TGTGCCAGCAGTTTAATCGCCCGGGGACTAGCGGGACCCTCCTACGAGCAGTACTTC
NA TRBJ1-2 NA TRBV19 CASSMQPGGYGYTF TGTGCCAGTAGTATGCAGCCAGGAGGGTATGGCTACACCTTC
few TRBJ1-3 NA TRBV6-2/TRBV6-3 CASSADRGAGNTIYF TGTGCCAGCAGTGCGGACCGAGGAGCTGGAAACACCATATATTTT
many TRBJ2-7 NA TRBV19 CASSMSRSYEQYF TGTGCCAGTAGTATGAGCAGGTCCTACGAGCAGTACTTC
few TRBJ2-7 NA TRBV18 CASSPPKGPGNYEQYF TGTGCCAGCTCACCACCGAAGGGTCCAGGGAACTACGAGCAGTACTTC
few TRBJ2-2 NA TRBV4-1 CASSPGPRAGELFF TGCGCCAGCAGTCCAGGACCTCGGGCCGGGGAGCTGTTTTTT
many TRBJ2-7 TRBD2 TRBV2 CASRATSGSHYEQYF TGTGCCAGCAGAGCCACTAGCGGTTCACACTACGAGCAGTACTTC
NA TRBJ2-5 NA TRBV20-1 CSAISGGLETQYF TGCAGTGCTATAAGCGGAGGGCTTGAGACCCAGTACTTC
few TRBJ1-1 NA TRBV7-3 CASSLTAGDMNTEAFF TGTGCCAGCAGCTTAACGGCAGGGGATATGAACACTGAAGCTTTCTTT
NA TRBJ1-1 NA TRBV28 CASSQPYSGRTEAFF TGTGCCAGCAGTCAACCCTACAGCGGACGGACTGAAGCTTTCTTT
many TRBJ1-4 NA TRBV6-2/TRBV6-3 CASSYGATNEKLFF TGTGCCAGCAGTTACGGTGCAACTAATGAAAAACTGTTTTTT
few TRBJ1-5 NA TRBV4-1 CASSQVEANQPQHF TGCGCCAGCAGCCAAGTGGAAGCCAATCAGCCCCAGCATTTT
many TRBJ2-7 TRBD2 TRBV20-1 CSARGRTSGRVLHF TGCAGTGCTAGGGGTAGGACTAGCGGGAGGGTCTTGCACTTC
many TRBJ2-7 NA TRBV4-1 CASSQEPGRSYEQYF TGCGCCAGCAGCCAAGAACCAGGAAGGTCCTACGAGCAGTACTTC
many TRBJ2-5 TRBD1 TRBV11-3 CASSQHGQGVETQYF TGTGCCAGCAGCCAACACGGGCAGGGGGTAGAGACCCAGTACTTC
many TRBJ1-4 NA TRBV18 CASSPRAEGPEKLFF TGTGCCAGCTCACCACGGGCAGAAGGGCCTGAAAAACTGTTTTTT
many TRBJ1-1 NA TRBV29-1 CSVGGTEAFF TGCAGCGTCGGAGGCACTGAAGCTTTCTTT
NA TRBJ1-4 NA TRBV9 CASSRLEGRLLSFTNEKLFF TGTGCCAGCAGCCGTCTGGAGGGACGTCTTCTGTCATTTACTAATGAAAAACTGTTTTTT
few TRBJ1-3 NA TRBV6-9 CASSYSDSPGNTIYF TGTGCCAGCAGTTACTCCGACAGCCCAGGAAACACCATATATTTT
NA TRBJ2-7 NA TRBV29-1 CSVLTVYF TGCAGCGTCCTGACAGTGTACTTC
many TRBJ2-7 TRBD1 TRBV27 CASSLLDRPYEQYF TGTGCCAGCAGTTTATTGGACAGGCCCTACGAGCAGTACTTC
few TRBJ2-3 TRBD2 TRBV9 CASSARLAGGPMTDTQYF TGTGCCAGCAGCGCCCGACTAGCGGGAGGGCCGATGACAGATACGCAGTATTTT
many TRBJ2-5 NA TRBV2 CASRLTEQETQYF TGTGCCAGCAGACTTACAGAACAAGAGACCCAGTACTTC
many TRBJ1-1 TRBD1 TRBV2 CASSSTGVVPEAFF TGTGCCAGCAGTTCGACAGGGGTGGTCCCTGAAGCTTTCTTT